This T cell receptor (beta chain) is drawn from a study of T-cell reconstitution after alpha-beta-depleted transplantation in children. Study-level points and caveats: The study traced high day-60 TCRbeta diversity in some patients to surviving recipient T cells and thymic progenitors.

Construction of the TCRbeta library involved unique molecular identifiers. MiXCR, run by TCRdb on the PCR reads, gives a single entry per CDR3 protein. The repertoire has some 310,000 distinct CDR3 sequences, roughly 21% of them found once; the top ten carry about 10%. Germline V CDR1 and CDR2: MGHRA, YSYEKL. This CDR3 region has 16 residues. V was clipped by 5 bases and J by 1 base; unmatched bases: 8. The sample holds a few counts of this clonotype. Its target is not known. This TCR derives from a male patient younger than 18 who had a stem cell transplant for acute lymphoblastic leukemia, so the T cells may come from the graft donor. The specimen comprised PBMCs, mostly from graft donor cells, sampled 180 days after TCRalphabeta/CD19-depleted stem cell transplant. This chain joins TRBV4-1 and TRBJ1-3, with 7 positions matching TRBD1. The CDR3 spells CASSYGPGQSGNTIYF. The CDR3, as DNA: TGCGCCAGCAGCTATGGTCCGGGACAGTCTGGAAACACCATATATTTT.